Shown below are 25 T cell receptor beta chains from a single sample sequenced in a study of T cells after yellow fever vaccination. TCRdb re-derived calls from the 5' RACE reads in MiXCR, one entry per CDR3 protein. The sample lists around 590,000 distinct CDR3 sequences, roughly an eighth occurring once. The source was PBMCs, collected on the day of the yellow fever booster vaccination. These receptors all stem from a man younger than 40 who received the YFV17D yellow fever vaccine.

In its sample, this clonotype was seen a few times. The chain carries TRBV30 and TRBJ2-7; no reliable D call. This CDR3 has 14 amino acids. Between the trimmed V and J ends, which lost 4 bases and 2 bases, there was a span of 15 bases. Germline CDR1 is GTSNPN and CDR2 is SVGIG (reference sequence). DNA of the CDR3: TGTGCCTGGAAGGGCGGACCTAGGCCCTACGAGCAGTACTTC. It yields the protein CAWKGGPRPYEQYF.

This clonotype was detected only a few times. This chain connects TRBV12-3 or TRBV12-4 to TRBJ2-2, with TRBD2 matching 11 bases. The length of the CDR3 is 15 residues. V dropped 5 bases and J dropped 7; count of bases not matched to a gene: 6. This chain's CDR3 is CASSQLAGAHGELFF. The CDR3 DNA reads TGTGCCAGCAGTCAACTAGCGGGAGCTCACGGGGAGCTGTTTTTT.

In this sample, this clonotype turned up a few times. The chain employs TRBV6-2 or TRBV6-3 and TRBJ2-3, with 10 nucleotides matching TRBD2. With V trimmed by 6 bases and J by 2 bases, 8 bases remained unmatched. This CDR3 spans 16 amino acids. Germline V gene lookup returns CDR1 MNHEY and CDR2 SVGEGT. CDR3 loop: CASRPSGSRFTDTQYF. The DNA for the CDR3 is TGTGCCAGCAGGCCTAGCGGGAGCCGGTTCACAGATACGCAGTATTTT.

The CDR3 sequence is CASSPPSDLNNEQFF. Written as DNA, the CDR3 is TGTGCCAGCAGCCCACCCTCGGACCTGAACAATGAGCAGTTCTTC. V usage is TRBV6-2 or TRBV6-3 and J usage is TRBJ2-1; no clear D. Germline assignment: CDR1 MNHEY and CDR2 SVGEGT. Trimming pared 6 bases from V and 5 bases from J, leaving 17 bases between. The CDR3 runs to 15 residues.

This clonotype showed up many times. The chain combines TRBV5-1 with TRBJ2-3, with unresolved D. Trimming stripped 5 bases from V and 2 bases from J, with 12 bases between. CDR1 SGHRS and CDR2 YFSETQ come from the germline V gene. This CDR3 is built from 14 residues. CDR3 amino acids: CASSLGIYTDTQYF. DNA for the CDR3: TGCGCCAGCAGTCTAGGGATATACACAGATACGCAGTATTTT.

As for this clonotype: This clone may be a read error of a much larger clone one base away. This chain joins TRBV20-1 and TRBJ2-1, with 11 bases identical to TRBD2. This CDR3 has 16 residues. Germline V lookup: CDR1 DFQATT, CDR2 SNEGSKA (reference sequence). This CDR3 is CCARDPLAGAYNEQFF. CDR3 nucleotide sequence: TGCTGTGCTAGAGACCCACTAGCGGGAGCCTACAATGAGCAGTTCTTC.

V usage is TRBV18 and J usage is TRBJ1-5, with D perhaps TRBD1 (5 bases). V lost 4 bases to trimming and J lost 5 bases, with 15 bases between them. CDR1 and CDR2 (germline): KGHSH, LQKENI. This CDR3 is built from 15 residues. CDR3 DNA: TGTGCCAGCTCACAACTGGCCGGGGCTGATCAGCCCCAGCATTTT. Translating gives CASSQLAGADQPQHF. Using reference TRBV18 and TRBJ1-5 for the parts outside the CDR3, the full variable domain is NAGVMQNPRHLVRRRGQEARLRCSPMKGHSHVYWYRQLPEEGLKFMVYLQKENIIDESGMPKERFSAEFPKEGPSILRIQQVVRGDSAAYFCASSQLAGADQPQHFGDGTRLSIL.

This clonotype was detected many times. The chain combines TRBV28 with TRBJ2-4; D unresolved. The CDR3 length is 14 residues. Trimming removed 5 bases at V and 1 base at J, with 9 bases between. In germline, CDR1 is MDHEN, CDR2 SYDVKM. The CDR3 DNA reads as TGTGCCAGCAGTCCGACATGGGCCAAAAACATTCAGTACTTC. This codes for CASSPTWAKNIQYF.

This clonotype was picked up many times. A read error may account for a junction end that differs from germline. The V call is TRBV30, the J call TRBJ2-1; D call uncertain. Germline V lookup: CDR1 GTSNPN, CDR2 SVGIG (reference sequence). The CDR3 sequence is 8 residues long. The CDR3 here is CAWTLVIF. The CDR3 nucleotides read TGTGCCTGGACCCTAGTCATCTTC.

The J gene is TRBJ2-7, the V gene TRBV18; 9 nucleotides agree with TRBD1. Unmatched junction bases numbered 3, after V lost 3 bases and J lost 6 bases. This CDR3 region has 13 residues. Per germline, CDR1 KGHSH and CDR2 LQKENI. CDR3 residues: CASSPTGGCEQYF. Here the CDR3 DNA reads TGTGCCAGCTCACCTACAGGGGGCTGCGAGCAGTACTTC.

The table lists this clonotype with a few counts. This sequence joins TRBV11-2 and TRBJ2-2; TRBD1 agrees at 9 bases. Germline CDR1 reads SGHAT; CDR2 reads FQNNGV. J was trimmed by 7 bases and V by 5 bases; bases with no gene match: 5. The CDR3 is 14 amino acids. The chain's CDR3 is CASSIDRGVGELFF. Here the CDR3 DNA reads TGTGCCAGCAGCATCGACAGGGGGGTCGGGGAGCTGTTTTTT.

This clonotype has a handful of counts. This chain connects TRBV20-1 to TRBJ2-7; D not resolved. This CDR3 has 11 residues. Germline V CDR1 and CDR2: DFQATT, SNEGSKA (reference sequence). The V and J ends lost 1 base and 7 bases respectively, with 8 bases between them. The CDR3 coding sequence is TGCAGTGCTAGAGGGAGCCGGGAGCAGTACTTC. Encoded protein: CSARGSREQYF.

The chain joins TRBV7-9 to TRBJ2-7, with D tentatively TRBD1 (5 bases). CDR3 size: 16 residues. Germline V gene sequence: CDR1 SEHNR, CDR2 FQNEAQ (reference sequence). V was pared by 7 bases and J by 1 base, with 20 bases between. This CDR3 is CASTELGATQSYEQYF. In DNA form, the CDR3 reads TGTGCCAGCACCGAATTAGGGGCAACGCAATCCTACGAGCAGTACTTC.

In this sample, this clonotype turned up a few times. V gene TRBV6-1 combines with J gene TRBJ1-2; TRBD1 agrees at 10 bases. V shed 7 bases, J shed 7 bases, and the junction held 9 bases outside the gene matches. Germline-derived CDR1 and CDR2 are MNHNS and SASEGT. The CDR3 spans 14 residues. The CDR3 is CASTYLDRGIGYTF. CDR3 bases: TGTGCCAGCACATACCTGGACAGGGGGATTGGCTACACCTTC.

There are a few counts of this clonotype. This chain connects TRBV14 to TRBJ2-1; 8 bases are a match to TRBD2. CDR3 length: 17 amino acids. Germline values: CDR1 SGHDN, CDR2 FVKESK. Losses at the gene ends were 1 base for V and 3 bases for J; bases not matched to a gene: 8. The DNA of the CDR3 is TGTGCCAGCAGCCAAGCGTCAGCGCGGGAGGACTACAATGAGCAGTTCTTC. Protein product: CASSQASAREDYNEQFF.

This clonotype was recorded many times. J is TRBJ1-4 and V is TRBV7-2; D is unresolved. The V gene lost 1 base and the J gene lost 6 bases, with 6 bases spanning the gap. This CDR3 spans 13 amino acids. Germline assignment: CDR1 SGHTA and CDR2 FQGNSA. This CDR3 reads CASSLEPHEKLFF. Written as DNA, the CDR3 is TGTGCCAGCAGCTTAGAGCCGCATGAAAAACTGTTTTTT.

The rearrangement joins TRBV29-1 to TRBJ2-3; possible D gene TRBD2, 5 bases. From germline, CDR1 is SQVTM and CDR2 ANQGSEA. V gave up 4 bases and J gave up 3 bases, with 14 bases separating them. The CDR3 is 14 amino acids. This CDR3 is CSVVGLSRTDTQYF. CDR3 coding DNA: TGCAGCGTTGTCGGACTCTCCCGAACAGATACGCAGTATTTT.

CDR3 nucleotides: TGCAGTGCTACAACTAGCGGCCTCCTCACAGATACGCAGTATTTT. As protein: CSATTSGLLTDTQYF. The genes are TRBV20-1 and TRBJ2-3; 8 bases are shared with TRBD2. V trimming: 4 bases; J trimming: 2 bases; junction bases outside the gene matches: 8. From germline, CDR1 is DFQATT and CDR2 SNEGSKA (reference sequence). The CDR3 is 15 residues long.

There are a few counts of this clonotype. The rearrangement joins TRBV11-2 to TRBJ2-7; D unclear. CDR3 length equals 16 residues. The V end lost 5 bases, the J end lost 1 base, and 18 bases lay between the germline ends. The V gene's germline CDR1 is SGHAT and CDR2 FQNNGV. The CDR3 nucleotides are TGTGCCAGCAGCGAACCCTCGAGTTTAGGTTCCTACGAGCAGTACTTC. This translates into CASSEPSSLGSYEQYF. Looking up the rest from reference TRBV11-2 and TRBJ2-7 gives the full variable domain: EAGVAQSPRYKIIEKRQSVAFWCNPISGHATLYWYQQILGQGPKLLIQFQNNGVVDDSQLPKDRFSAERLKGVDSTLKIQPAKLEDSAVYLCASSEPSSLGSYEQYFGPGTRLTVT.

Points on this clonotype: Germline and junction disagree at one end, which may indicate a read error. The V call is TRBV20-1, the J call TRBJ2-2; TRBD2 aligns across 9 bases. The germline gives CDR1 DFQATT, CDR2 SNEGSKA (reference sequence). There are 16 residues in the CDR3. The CDR3 loop reads CCASGAGGPGAGELFF. For the CDR3, the DNA is TGCTGTGCTAGCGGGGCGGGAGGGCCAGGCGCCGGGGAGCTGTTTTTT.

A few counts support this clonotype. The CDR3 region is CSARAGMGNAEAFF. The CDR3 DNA reads TGCAGTGCTAGAGCGGGGATGGGTAACGCTGAAGCTTTCTTT. The rearrangement joins TRBV20-1 to TRBJ1-1; the D is unclear. There are 14 residues in the CDR3. The V end lost 1 base, the J end lost 6 bases, and 15 bases lay between the germline ends. Per the germline V gene, CDR1 is DFQATT and CDR2 is SNEGSKA (reference sequence).

A note on this clonotype: One base away lies a much larger clone, so this may be a sequencing read error. The chain combines TRBV10-3 with TRBJ2-1, with 9 bases fitting TRBD2. Germline lookup yields CDR1 ENHRY and CDR2 SYGVKD. The CDR3 consists of 15 residues. The CDR3 is CASSEGQREANEQFF. In DNA, the CDR3 is TGTGCCAGCAGTGAGGGGCAGCGGGAGGCCAATGAGCAGTTCTTC.

The chain employs TRBV19 and TRBJ2-2; D is possibly TRBD2 (6 bases). The V end lost 5 bases, the J end lost 7 bases, and 17 bases lay between the germline ends. This CDR3 spans 15 amino acids. Looked up from germline, CDR1 is LNHDA and CDR2 is SQIVND (reference sequence). The DNA for the CDR3 is TGTGCCAGTAGTTATCTGGGGGGAAGTGACGGGGAGCTGTTTTTT. Its translation is CASSYLGGSDGELFF.

The rearrangement joins TRBV7-9 to TRBJ2-3; no firm D call. This CDR3 has 13 residues. The germline CDR1 and CDR2 sequences are SEHNR and FQNEAQ (reference sequence). Trimming cost V 10 bases and J 0 bases, with 11 bases left between them. The DNA of the CDR3 is TGTGCCATCTCGACTCCTAGCACAGATACGCAGTATTTT. Protein: CAISTPSTDTQYF.

V is TRBV29-1 and J is TRBJ1-4, with a possible D match to TRBD1 (5 bases). This CDR3 region has 13 residues. V was cut by 4 bases and J by 8 bases, with 14 bases left in between. Germline V gives CDR1 SQVTM, CDR2 ANQGSEA. CDR3 sequence (DNA): TGCAGCGTTGGTAAAAGGGGTGGGGAAAAACTGTTTTTT. This gives the protein CSVGKRGGEKLFF.